Included here is one T cell receptor beta chain sequence, with context. The antigen remains undetermined. Hyperthyroidism, newly diagnosed and lasting under 2 months, affected patients aged 18 to 65. Germline V lookup: CDR1 ENHRY, CDR2 SYGVKD. The CDR3 extends over 18 amino acids. V was trimmed by 0 bases and J by 0 bases, leaving 17 bases between them. This sample is part of a study of T cells in Graves' hyperthyroidism and ophthalmopathy. Study conclusions and caveats: Ophthalmopathy onset followed model prediction by a median approximately 7 months.

What was amplified from RNA transcripts were TCR beta CDR3 regions. The HTBI set primed first-round TCR CDR3 RT-PCR. TCRdb itself ran the multiplex PCR reads through MiXCR, one entry per CDR3 protein. In the table there are 690,000 or so distinct CDR3 sequences, roughly 20% of which are singletons. The TCR was taken from a woman aged 50 to 60 with Graves' hyperthyroidism that later progressed to Graves' ophthalmopathy. Sequenced: blood. J is TRBJ1-1 and V is TRBV10-3; weak D call: TRBD1 (6 bases). The CDR3 loop reads CAISESGGARGMNTEAFF. The CDR3 bases are TGTGCCATCAGTGAGTCCGGGGGGGCTCGGGGGATGAACACTGAAGCTTTCTTT.